This TCR beta chain came from a study of cytomegalovirus exposure and HLA in healthy donors. The germline gives CDR1 MGHRA, CDR2 YSYEKL. V lost 0 bases and J lost 5; bases outside the gene matches: 7. The CDR3 is 17 amino acids. The PCR made use of 60 Vbeta and 13 Jbeta primers. Generated by immunoSEQ multiplex PCR, the TCRdb table keeps only in-frame clones and is missing some. The data show 110,000 to 150,000 clones, roughly 80% seen once. The TCR sequence derives from a boy aged 2 to 10 in good health and CMV-seronegative. Sequencing input: PBMCs. The chain recombines TRBV4-1 with TRBJ2-1, with 10 bases that match TRBD2. CDR3 residues: CASSQDESGGAHNEQFF. As DNA, the CDR3 is TGCGCCAGCAGCCAAGATGAGAGCGGGGGGGCCCACAATGAGCAGTTCTTC.